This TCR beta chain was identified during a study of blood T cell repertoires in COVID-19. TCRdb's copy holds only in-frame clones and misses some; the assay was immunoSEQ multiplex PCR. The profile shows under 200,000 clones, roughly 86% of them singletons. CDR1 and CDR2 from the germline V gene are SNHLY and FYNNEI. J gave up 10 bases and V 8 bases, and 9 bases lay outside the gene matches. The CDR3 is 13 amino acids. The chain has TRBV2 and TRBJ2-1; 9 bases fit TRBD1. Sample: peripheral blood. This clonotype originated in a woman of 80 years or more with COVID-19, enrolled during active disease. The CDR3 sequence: CASGQGSGREQFF. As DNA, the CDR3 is TGTGCCAGCGGACAGGGGTCAGGACGGGAGCAGTTCTTC.